The present TCR beta chain was sequenced within a study of identical twins. Study findings and constraints: Diverse VJ usage suggested most zero-insertion clonotypes were not invariant T cells.

This clonotype was found a few times. Its specificity is not known. In every case, the donor was a healthy Caucasian. This CDR3 has 14 amino acids. From germline, CDR1 is DFQATT and CDR2 SNEGSKA (reference sequence). The V end lost 0 bases, the J end lost 4 bases, and 11 bases lay between the germline ends. TCRdb recomputed calls from the 5' RACE reads with MiXCR, one row per CDR3 protein. The table records under 900,000 distinct CDR3 sequences, 9% to 15% of them present only once. The sample was also linked to a second study, of yellow fever vaccine responses in identical twins. That paper states: Twins' T cell vaccine responses reportedly looked partly convergent, partly personalized.

The sample comprised PBMCs. This TCR derives from a woman between 18 and 30 years old in good health. The V and J genes are TRBV20-1 and TRBJ2-3, with D unclear. CDR3 in amino acids: CSARDWRQADTQYF. CDR3 nucleotide sequence: TGCAGTGCTAGAGATTGGCGTCAGGCAGATACGCAGTATTTT.